The 19 T cell receptor beta chains below come from one sample, sequenced in a study of shared clonotypes between healthy human individuals. Sequenced by immunoSEQ multiplex PCR; TCRdb stores in-frame clones only, minus some. The table has over 2 million clones, around 92% seen once. The material sequenced was naive CD4+ T cells from PBMCs. Sample subset: CD45RA+ positively selected. Receptor source: a man aged 18 to 30 in good health. Some clones in this sample may be carry-over from other donors' samples.

The chain recombines TRBV7-8 with TRBJ1-5; no reliable D call. CDR1 and CDR2 from the germline V gene are SGHVS and FQNEAQ. The CDR3 runs to 14 residues. V lost 5 bases and J lost 6, with 14 bases in between. CDR3 coding DNA: TGTGCCAGCAGCCCGTCCAGGATTGGTCAGCCCCAGCATTTT. It codes for CASSPSRIGQPQHF.

The V and J genes are TRBV7-3 and TRBJ2-1, with D tentatively TRBD2 (5 bases). This CDR3 comprises 16 residues. Germline CDR1 reads SGHTA; CDR2 reads FQGTGA. The V end lost 2 bases, the J end lost 8 bases, and 19 bases lay between the germline ends. CDR3 sequence reads: CASSLSTSFVGDEQFF. For the CDR3, the DNA is TGTGCCAGCAGCTTATCCACTAGTTTCGTTGGGGATGAGCAGTTCTTC.

J is TRBJ2-7 and V is TRBV10-3; D unclear. V was shortened by 4 bases and J by 2 bases, with 12 bases between the two germline ends. The germline V gene encodes CDR1 ENHRY and CDR2 SYGVKD. The CDR3 consists of 14 residues. In DNA form, the CDR3 reads TGTGCCATCAGTGGGGTGCGGAGTCCCTACGAGCAGTACTTC. Translation gives CAISGVRSPYEQYF.

In this sample, this clone turned up once. The chain recombines TRBV28 with TRBJ1-5; a weak D match, TRBD1 (6 bases). The CDR3 covers 18 residues. V lost 5 bases to trimming and J lost 2 bases, with 22 bases between them. In germline, CDR1 is MDHEN, CDR2 SYDVKM. CDR3 residues: CASSPTRTGAGGNQPQHF. In nucleotides, the CDR3 is TGTGCCAGCAGTCCAACTCGCACGGGGGCGGGTGGCAATCAGCCCCAGCATTTT.

The chain employs TRBV6-6 and TRBJ2-1; 9 bases map to TRBD2. CDR1 and CDR2 from the germline V gene are MNHNY and SVGAGI (reference sequence). V lost 4 bases, J lost 4 bases, and 8 bases stayed unmatched. The CDR3 extends over 16 amino acids. CDR3 region: CASSFALAGLYNEQFF. In nucleotides, the CDR3 is TGTGCCAGCAGTTTCGCGCTAGCGGGGTTATACAATGAGCAGTTCTTC.

In the case of this clone: The same CDR3 also results from other DNA sequences found in this sample. This rearrangement joins TRBV5-1 to TRBJ1-5; D gene ambiguous. From germline, CDR1 is SGHRS and CDR2 YFSETQ. The CDR3 consists of 14 residues. V was shortened by 1 base and J by 7 bases, with 12 bases between the two germline ends. Here the CDR3 reads CASSLNPGGQPQHF. CDR3 nucleotides: TGCGCCAGCAGCTTGAATCCGGGTGGCCAGCCCCAGCATTTT.

V and J are TRBV20-1 and TRBJ2-3; weak D call: TRBD1 (5 bases). V lost 1 base, J lost 10 bases, and 6 bases lay in between. The CDR3 length is 10 residues. Germline loops: CDR1 DFQATT, CDR2 SNEGSKA (reference sequence). CDR3 nucleotide sequence: TGCAGTGCTAGAGTAGGGGCGCAGTATTTT. Encoded protein: CSARVGAQYF.

The chain couples TRBV19 to TRBJ2-6; 8 nucleotides match TRBD1. The CDR3 is 15 amino acids. J gave up 2 bases and V 7 bases, and 4 bases lay outside the gene matches. Per the germline V gene, CDR1 is LNHDA and CDR2 is SQIVND (reference sequence). CDR3 sequence (DNA): TGTGCCAGTACCCTGGACAGGGCTGGGGCCAACGTCCTGACTTTC. Translation: CASTLDRAGANVLTF.

As concerns this clone: The same CDR3 is also encoded by other DNA sequences in this sample. This rearrangement joins TRBV15 to TRBJ2-2; D gene ambiguous. V was cut by 1 base and J by 5 bases, with 5 bases left in between. Germline values: CDR1 LNHNV, CDR2 YYDKDF (reference sequence). The length of the CDR3 is 13 residues. CDR3 protein: CATSRGGTGELFF. The CDR3 region has the DNA TGTGCCACCAGCAGAGGGGGAACCGGGGAGCTGTTTTTT.

Notes on this clone: Additional DNA sequences in this sample encode the identical CDR3. The chain combines TRBV5-4 with TRBJ2-7; D is unclear. V was pared by 0 bases and J by 0 bases, with 7 bases between. The germline V gene encodes CDR1 SGHNT and CDR2 YYREEE (reference sequence). The CDR3 loop spans 14 amino acids. The CDR3 spells CASSLEGFSYEQYF. DNA for the CDR3: TGTGCCAGCAGCTTGGAGGGCTTCTCCTACGAGCAGTACTTC.

A few counts support this clone. The rearrangement uses TRBV9 and TRBJ1-1; 7 bases match TRBD1. Per germline, CDR1 SGDLS and CDR2 YYNGEE. With V trimmed by 0 bases and J by 0 bases, 8 bases remained unmatched. The CDR3 runs 17 residues. The CDR3 nucleotides read TGTGCCAGCAGCGTAGGTTGGGCAGGGGGAATGAACACTGAAGCTTTCTTT. Its translation: CASSVGWAGGMNTEAFF.

The V call is TRBV5-4, the J call TRBJ1-1; no reliable D call. Trimming stripped 0 bases from V and 0 bases from J, with 3 bases between. The CDR3 covers 13 residues. From germline, CDR1 is SGHNT and CDR2 YYREEE (reference sequence). CDR3 coding DNA: TGTGCCAGCAGCTTGGATGTGAACACTGAAGCTTTCTTT. Its protein product is CASSLDVNTEAFF.

V gene TRBV28 combines with J gene TRBJ2-4; 9 positions agree with TRBD2. The CDR3 extends over 15 amino acids. Trimming cost V 3 bases and J 9 bases; bases outside gene matches: 9. Germline CDR1 reads MDHEN; CDR2 reads SYDVKM. CDR3 nucleotide sequence: TGTGCCAGCAGTTTGCTGCGGGGGGGGGACGGCATTCAGTACTTC. Protein: CASSLLRGGDGIQYF.

This sequence joins TRBV11-2 and TRBJ1-3, with D uncertain. Trimming removed 2 bases from V and 0 bases from J, with 8 bases in between. Germline assignment: CDR1 SGHAT and CDR2 FQNNGV. This CDR3 is built from 15 residues. Here the CDR3 reads CASSLSVLSGNTIYF. CDR3 coding DNA: TGTGCCAGCAGCTTATCGGTTCTCTCTGGAAACACCATATATTTT. The full variable domain, rest sourced from reference TRBV11-2 and TRBJ1-3, is EAGVAQSPRYKIIEKRQSVAFWCNPISGHATLYWYQQILGQGPKLLIQFQNNGVVDDSQLPKDRFSAERLKGVDSTLKIQPAKLEDSAVYLCASSLSVLSGNTIYFGEGSWLTVV.

V and J are TRBV4-3 and TRBJ1-5; 12 bases match TRBD1. With V trimmed by 4 bases and J by 5 bases, 3 bases remained unmatched. CDR1 and CDR2 (germline): LGHNA, YSLEER. CDR3 length: 15 residues. The CDR3 loop reads CASSLGTGGYQPQHF. CDR3 coding DNA: TGCGCCAGCAGCCTTGGGACAGGGGGCTATCAGCCCCAGCATTTT.

This clone was picked up one time. The chain is built from TRBV18 and TRBJ2-7; TRBD2 aligns across 10 bases. The CDR3 extends over 15 amino acids. Germline CDR1 and CDR2: KGHSH and LQKENI. Trimming cost V 3 bases and J 0 bases; bases outside gene matches: 2. CDR3 bases: TGTGCCAGCTCACCGGGACTAGCGAACTCCTACGAGCAGTACTTC. The encoded protein is CASSPGLANSYEQYF.

This clone was counted a single time. The chain combines TRBV28 with TRBJ1-2; TRBD1 matches 7 bases. Germline trimming cut 8 bases from V and 2 bases from J; bases unmatched to any gene: 8. The CDR3 extends over 14 amino acids. In germline, CDR1 is MDHEN, CDR2 SYDVKM. The CDR3 sequence is CASQTGDPNYGYTF. The CDR3 region has the DNA TGTGCCAGCCAAACAGGGGACCCCAACTATGGCTACACCTTC.

In its sample, this clone was seen once. V usage is TRBV6-1 and J usage is TRBJ2-5; possibly TRBD1 for D (5 bases). The J call is in doubt because the DNA end fits TRBJ2-7 better. The CDR3 is made up of 14 amino acids. Germline assignment: CDR1 MNHNS and CDR2 SASEGT. The CDR3 protein is CASSDPQGSFEQYF. The CDR3 DNA is TGTGCCAGCAGTGATCCGCAGGGTTCATTCGAGCAGTACTTC.

The genes are TRBV11-3 and TRBJ2-2; unclear D gene. CDR3 size: 17 residues. The ends were cut back, 0 bases at V and 0 bases at J, with 11 bases in the middle. Germline values: CDR1 SGHNT, CDR2 YENEEA. The CDR3 DNA reads as TGTGCCAGCAGCTTAGAGGGATGGCGATCGAACACCGGGGAGCTGTTTTTT. This sequence encodes CASSLEGWRSNTGELFF.